These 28 T cell receptor beta chains were sequenced from one sample in a study of metastatic and nonmetastatic thyroid tumors. None of the patients had undergone any treatment ahead of thyroid surgery. TCRdb re-processed the PCR reads through MiXCR. The sample lists about 21,000 clones, approximately 30% occurring once. Specimen: adjacent normal tissue. Receptor source: a female donor with papillary thyroid cancer or a benign thyroid nodule (not recorded which). Some clones in this sample may be carry-over from other donors' samples.

This clone was observed many times. The rearrangement links TRBV5-4 to TRBJ2-7; TRBD1 or TRBD2 may be the D gene (6 bases each). V was pared by 2 bases and J by 7 bases, with 19 bases between. The V gene's germline CDR1 is SGHNT and CDR2 YYREEE (reference sequence). The CDR3 is made up of 15 amino acids. The CDR3 nucleotides are TGTGCCAGCAGCTTAGGGGGGCCCTCCCAGTGGGAGCAGTACTTC. This sequence encodes CASSLGGPSQWEQYF.

V is TRBV6-1 and J is TRBJ2-2, with 11 bases identical to TRBD2. Germline V gene data show CDR1 as MNHNS and CDR2 as SASEGT. The CDR3 loop spans 15 amino acids. The V segment lost 7 bases and the J segment 6 bases; nucleotides outside the gene matches: 7. The CDR3 nucleotides read TGTGCCAGCAATGTAGCGGGAGGGCTCGCCGGGGAGCTGTTTTTT. Its translation: CASNVAGGLAGELFF.

This clone was observed a few times. This chain joins TRBV12-3 or TRBV12-4 and TRBJ1-5; D is perhaps TRBD1 (5 bases). Trimming pared 5 bases from V and 5 bases from J, leaving 13 bases between. This CDR3 region has 14 residues. The CDR3 DNA reads as TGTGCCAGCAGTCCAGGAATAGGGGATCAGCCCCAGCATTTT. Its translation: CASSPGIGDQPQHF.

V and J are TRBV13 and TRBJ2-7; no definite D call. Trimming took off 3 bases at V and 6 bases at J, with 15 bases between the two ends. CDR3 size: 14 residues. Looked up from germline, CDR1 is PRHDT and CDR2 is FYEKMQ (reference sequence). CDR3 nucleotide sequence: TGTGCCAGCAGCTTCGGGCAGGTCCCAGGCGAGCAGTACTTC. Residues: CASSFGQVPGEQYF.

The chain couples TRBV5-1 to TRBJ2-7; D uncertain. V lost 5 bases and J 2 bases, leaving 14 bases between the germline ends. CDR3 length: 14 residues. The germline gives CDR1 SGHRS, CDR2 YFSETQ. The CDR3 reads CASRDQPSTYEQYF. The CDR3 DNA sequence: TGCGCCAGCAGAGATCAGCCATCCACCTACGAGCAGTACTTC.

This clone occurred a few times. The rearrangement links TRBV2 to TRBJ2-7; TRBD2 matches at 8 bases. The CDR3 contains 13 residues. The germline gives CDR1 SNHLY, CDR2 FYNNEI. Trimming took 6 bases from V and 4 from J; bases not matched to a gene: 5. CDR3 loop: CASRLAAPYEQYF. The CDR3 bases are TGTGCCAGCAGACTAGCGGCGCCGTACGAGCAGTACTTC.

In this sample, this clone turned up once. The chain is built from TRBV5-6 and TRBJ2-1, with D maybe TRBD2 (5 bases). This CDR3 has 15 residues. V shed 4 bases and J shed 0 bases, with 11 bases lying between them. Germline assignment: CDR1 SGHDT and CDR2 YYEEEE. The CDR3 region has the DNA TGTGCCAGCAGCGTGGACTCAAGCTCCTACAATGAGCAGTTCTTC. Its translation is CASSVDSSSYNEQFF. The full variable domain, with the rest looked up from reference TRBV5-6 and TRBJ2-1, is DAGVTQSPTHLIKTRGQQVTLRCSPKSGHDTVSWYQQALGQGPQFIFQYYEEEERQRGNFPDRFSGHQFPNYSSELNVNALLLGDSALYLCASSVDSSSYNEQFFGPGTRLTVL.

This clone was recorded at least ten times. A much larger clone differs by one base, so this may be a read error. V gene TRBV2 combines with J gene TRBJ2-7; 10 positions agree with TRBD2. V trimming: 8 bases; J trimming: 3 bases; junction bases outside the gene matches: 10. The CDR3 extends over 15 amino acids. Germline assignment: CDR1 SNHLY and CDR2 FYNNEI. The CDR3 nucleotides are TGTGCCAGCGGGGCCCAAGCGGGGGGGGTCTACGAGCAGTACTTC. It is translated as CASGAQAGGVYEQYF.

The table lists this clone with a count of one. The V call is TRBV7-8, the J call TRBJ1-2; 12 bases are shared with TRBD1. There are 15 residues in the CDR3. Trimming cost V 5 bases and J 5 bases; bases outside gene matches: 6. Looked up from germline, CDR1 is SGHVS and CDR2 is FQNEAQ. The CDR3 loop reads CASSTGGQGAYGYTF. In DNA form, the CDR3 reads TGTGCCAGCAGCACGGGGGGACAGGGGGCGTATGGCTACACCTTC.

A single count supports this clone. This chain connects TRBV5-1 to TRBJ2-7; D is uncertain. Trimming removed 2 bases from V and 5 bases from J, with 14 bases in between. CDR1 is SGHRS, CDR2 YFSETQ, per germline. The CDR3 runs 14 residues. CDR3 sequence reads: CASSFSGPPDEQYF. CDR3 coding DNA: TGCGCCAGCAGCTTCTCCGGGCCGCCCGACGAGCAGTACTTC. The whole variable domain, filled in from reference TRBV5-1 and TRBJ2-7, reads KAGVTQTPRYLIKTRGQQVTLSCSPISGHRSVSWYQQTPGQGLQFLFEYFSETQRNKGNFPGRFSGRQFSNSRSEMNVSTLELGDSALYLCASSFSGPPDEQYFGPGTRLTVT.

The rearrangement joins TRBV28 to TRBJ1-2; 8 nucleotides line up with TRBD1. Trimming removed 3 bases from V and 5 bases from J; junction bases left unmatched: 11. Germline assignment: CDR1 MDHEN and CDR2 SYDVKM. CDR3 length: 16 residues. The CDR3 DNA is TGTGCCAGCAGTTTGGTGGACAGGGCGGTAGGGTATGGCTACACCTTC. It is translated as CASSLVDRAVGYGYTF.

J is TRBJ2-7 and V is TRBV4-1; 7 bases are a match to TRBD1. Germline V gene sequence: CDR1 MGHRA, CDR2 YSYEKL. With V trimmed by 4 bases and J by 2 bases, 8 bases remained unmatched. The CDR3 is made up of 15 amino acids. CDR3 in DNA: TGCGCCAGCAGCCTCCGGATCGGGACAGCCTACGAGCAGTACTTC. Protein: CASSLRIGTAYEQYF.

The chain uses TRBV25-1 and TRBJ1-6, with 10 bases identical to TRBD1. The CDR3 extends over 20 amino acids. Losses at the gene ends were 7 bases for V and 0 bases for J; bases not matched to a gene: 15. Germline CDR1 and CDR2: MGHDK and SYGVNS. The CDR3 nucleotides read TGTGCCAGCACTGGGAAGACAGGGGGCTCGGTATTCTCCTATAATTCACCCCTCCACTTT. This sequence encodes CASTGKTGGSVFSYNSPLHF.

This clone was found many times. The chain employs TRBV19 and TRBJ2-3, with TRBD2 identical over 7 bases. This CDR3 is 15 amino acids long. Germline CDR1 is LNHDA and CDR2 is SQIVND (reference sequence). Trimming cost V 0 bases and J 1 base; bases outside gene matches: 1. The CDR3 loop reads CASSIDAGGTDTQYF. The CDR3 coding sequence is TGTGCCAGTAGTATAGATGCGGGGGGCACAGATACGCAGTATTTT.

CDR3 protein: CASNTGTVSYEQYF. In DNA, the CDR3 is TGTGCCAGCAATACCGGGACGGTCTCCTACGAGCAGTACTTC. V and J are TRBV28 and TRBJ2-7; D assignment may be TRBD1 or TRBD2 (5 bases each). The ends were cut back, 7 bases at V and 0 bases at J, with 13 bases in the middle. CDR1 and CDR2 (germline): MDHEN, SYDVKM. The CDR3 runs to 14 residues.

This clone has a count of ten or more. A read error may account for a junction end that differs from germline. This sample includes further DNA sequences coding for the same CDR3. This rearrangement joins TRBV12-5 to TRBJ1-5; 7 nucleotides match TRBD1. CDR3 length equals 16 residues. Germline CDR1 is LGHNT and CDR2 is FRNRAP. The CDR3, as DNA: TGTGCTAGTGGTATAGCCGTGGGACAGAGTTATCAGCCCCAGCACTTT. Its protein product is CASGIAVGQSYQPQHF.

This clone was seen at least ten times. This chain joins TRBV5-1 and TRBJ2-4; 13 nucleotides line up with TRBD2. V gave up 1 base and J gave up 7 bases; unmatched junction bases: 2. Germline V CDR1 and CDR2: SGHRS, YFSETQ. The CDR3 consists of 15 residues. The CDR3 DNA follows: TGCGCCAGCAGCTTGACTAGCGGGGGGGAGAACATTCAGTACTTC. It encodes CASSLTSGGENIQYF.

The J gene is TRBJ2-1, the V gene TRBV30; D is perhaps TRBD2 (5 bases). Germline CDR1 and CDR2: GTSNPN and SVGIG (reference sequence). This CDR3 has 15 amino acids. V lost 0 bases, J lost 4 bases, and 13 bases lay in between. CDR3 in amino acids: CAWSVRPADYNEQFF. CDR3 DNA: TGTGCCTGGAGTGTACGACCAGCGGATTACAATGAGCAGTTCTTC.

This clone is deemed medium-sized. The same CDR3 arises from other DNA sequences in this sample as well. The chain carries TRBV27 and TRBJ1-2, with D possibly being TRBD1 (5 bases). Germline lookup yields CDR1 MNHEY and CDR2 SMNVEV (reference sequence). Trimming stripped 4 bases from V and 4 bases from J, with 16 bases between. CDR3 length equals 15 residues. CDR3 region: CASSSYPTETYGYTF. The CDR3 bases are TGTGCCAGCAGTTCCTACCCGACAGAAACCTATGGCTACACCTTC.

In the case of this clone: The missing conserved phenylalanine or tryptophan at the end of this CDR3 makes a read error likely. This rearrangement joins TRBV24-1 to TRBJ2-7; 15 nucleotides line up with TRBD2. The CDR3 has 15 residues. Germline CDR1 KGHDR, CDR2 SFDVKD. Trimming removed 4 bases from V and 7 bases from J; junction bases left unmatched: 4. CDR3 sequence: CATSESGLAGGEQYL. In DNA, the CDR3 is TGTGCCACCAGTGAGTCGGGACTAGCGGGAGGAGAGCAGTACCTC.

This clone was seen ten or more times. This chain connects TRBV3-1 to TRBJ1-1; no clear D gene. Germline V gene lookup returns CDR1 LGHDT and CDR2 YNNKEL (reference sequence). Trimming removed 3 bases at V and 5 bases at J, with 7 bases between. CDR3 length: 12 residues. CDR3 bases: TGTGCCAGCAGCCAGAGCTTAACTGAAGCTTTCTTT. Encoded protein: CASSQSLTEAFF.

This chain joins TRBV6-2 or TRBV6-3 and TRBJ1-1, with TRBD1 matching 10 bases. V shed 6 bases, J shed 10 bases, and the junction held 8 bases outside the gene matches. The length of the CDR3 is 13 residues. Germline assignment: CDR1 MNHEY and CDR2 SVGEGT. DNA for the CDR3: TGTGCCAGCAGCAGAACCGGGACAGGGGTAGCTTTCTTT. It yields the protein CASSRTGTGVAFF.

J is TRBJ1-2 and V is TRBV12-3 or TRBV12-4, with D possibly being TRBD1 (5 bases). Trimming took 3 bases from V and 7 from J, leaving 15 bases between them. This CDR3 spans 14 amino acids. CDR3 in DNA: TGTGCCAGCAGTTTTGAGGTGTCAGGGTCTGGCTACACCTTC. This codes for CASSFEVSGSGYTF.

J is TRBJ2-5 and V is TRBV20-1, with D uncertain. The CDR3 consists of 12 residues. Per the germline V gene, CDR1 is DFQATT and CDR2 is SNEGSKA (reference sequence). The CDR3 spells CRAAGLGETQYF. The CDR3 bases are TGCAGGGCCGCCGGGCTAGGTGAGACCCAGTACTTC.

In this sample, this clone turned up many times. A single base separates this from a much larger clone, so it may be a read error. The chain joins TRBV7-9 to TRBJ1-1; D gene uncertain. Germline V lookup: CDR1 SEHNR, CDR2 FQNEAQ (reference sequence). This CDR3 is 12 amino acids long. Trimming took off 5 bases at V and 4 bases at J, with 8 bases between the two ends. The DNA for the CDR3 is TGTGCCAGCAGCGTGGGAGCCACTGAAGCTTTCTTT. It encodes CASSVGATEAFF.

In the case of this clone: The junction does not match germline at one end; this may be a read error. The chain uses TRBV24-1 and TRBJ2-1; 15 nucleotides line up with TRBD2. The length of the CDR3 is 14 residues. Per germline, CDR1 KGHDR and CDR2 SFDVKD. CDR3 amino acids: CARTSGGADNGQFF. In DNA, the CDR3 is TGTGCCAGGACTAGCGGGGGGGCCGATAATGGGCAGTTCTTC.

The V call is TRBV3-1, the J call TRBJ1-5; D is uncertain. There are 13 residues in the CDR3. The ends were cut back, 0 bases at V and 6 bases at J, with 6 bases in the middle. Looked up from germline, CDR1 is LGHDT and CDR2 is YNNKEL (reference sequence). CDR3 bases: TGTGCCAGCAGCCAAGAGAGAAGTCAGCCCCAGCATTTT. This codes for CASSQERSQPQHF.

This clone was found many times. The chain is built from TRBV4-1 and TRBJ2-3; D is perhaps TRBD2 (5 bases). The CDR3 sequence is 15 residues long. V lost 4 bases, J lost 1 base, and 12 bases lay in between. Germline values: CDR1 MGHRA, CDR2 YSYEKL. The CDR3 bases are TGCGCCAGCAGCCTCGGGATCACCCGCACAGATACGCAGTATTTT. Translated, it gives CASSLGITRTDTQYF.